This T cell receptor (beta chain) is from a study of shared clonotypes between healthy human individuals. In the study overall: Serving as donors were two women and a few men, whose ages spanned 18 to 49.

The data were produced by immunoSEQ multiplex PCR, yet TCRdb's version contains in-frame clones alone and is incomplete. Of 2,500,000 or so clones in the sample, roughly 93% were seen once. This clonotype was obtained from a man aged 18 to 29 in good health. Some clones in this sample may be carry-over from other donors' samples. Input material: naive CD4+ T cells from PBMCs. The sample's subset: CD45RA+ positively selected.

The CDR3 loop reads CATSGPSYEQYF. CDR3 DNA sequence: TGTGCCACCTCGGGACCTTCCTACGAGCAGTACTTC. V gene TRBV6-6 combines with J gene TRBJ2-7; TRBD1 or TRBD2 may be the D gene (5 bases each). The CDR3 has 12 residues. V lost 10 bases and J lost 1, with 11 bases in between. CDR1 is MNHNY, CDR2 SVGAGI, per germline (reference sequence).